This T cell receptor beta chain came from a study of CD8+CD57+ T cells in acquired aplastic anemia. About the research overall: Each DNA sample taken from sorted CD4+ and CD8+ cells came to about 3.2 ug on average. The study's findings and limits: Between patients and controls, approximately 29 CD8+ CDR3 sequences were found in common. No significant difference in CD8+ Simpson's diversity was found between patients and controls.

This CDR3 has 13 residues. Trimming shortened V by 7 bases and J by 0 bases, and 12 bases separated the two germline ends. From germline, CDR1 is SQVTM and CDR2 ANQGSEA. This clonotype has only a few counts. What it binds is unknown. TCR beta VDJ combinations and CDR3 sequences were profiled from genomic DNA. MiXCR, applied by TCRdb to the reads, yields one record per CDR3 protein. The sample comprises more than 150,000 distinct CDR3 sequences, around 66% of which are singletons, and about 45% rests with the top ten. J is TRBJ1-1 and V is TRBV29-1, with D unresolved. The material sequenced was sorted CD4+, CD8+, or CD8+CD57+ T cells (not recorded which) from PBMCs. This TCR derives from a human donor with severe aplastic anemia or a healthy control (not recorded which). CDR3 in DNA: TGCAGCGCCATCCGCCAGATGAACACTGAAGCTTTCTTT. Encoded protein: CSAIRQMNTEAFF.